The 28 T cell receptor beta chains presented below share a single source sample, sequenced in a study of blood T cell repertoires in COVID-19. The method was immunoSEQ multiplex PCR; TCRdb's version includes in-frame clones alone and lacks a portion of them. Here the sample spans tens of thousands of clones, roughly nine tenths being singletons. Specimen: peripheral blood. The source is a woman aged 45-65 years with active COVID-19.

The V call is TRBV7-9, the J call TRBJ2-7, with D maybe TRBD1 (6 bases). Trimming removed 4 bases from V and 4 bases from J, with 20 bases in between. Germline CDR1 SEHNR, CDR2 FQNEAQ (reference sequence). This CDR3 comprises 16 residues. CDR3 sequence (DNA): TGTGCCAGCAGCTCTCTTTCTTGGGACAACGAGTACGAGCAGTACTTC. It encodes CASSSLSWDNEYEQYF. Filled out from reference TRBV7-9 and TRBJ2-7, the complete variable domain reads DTGVSQNPRHKITKRGQNVTFRCDPISEHNRLYWYRQTLGQGPEFLTYFQNEAQLEKSRLLSDRFSAERPKGSFSTLEIQRTEQGDSAMYLCASSSLSWDNEYEQYFGPGTRLTVT.

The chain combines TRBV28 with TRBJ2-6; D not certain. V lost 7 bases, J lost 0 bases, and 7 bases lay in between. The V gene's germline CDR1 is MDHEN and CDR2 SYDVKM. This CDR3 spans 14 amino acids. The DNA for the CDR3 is TGTGCCAGCACCAACTACTCTGGGGCCAACGTCCTGACTTTC. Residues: CASTNYSGANVLTF.

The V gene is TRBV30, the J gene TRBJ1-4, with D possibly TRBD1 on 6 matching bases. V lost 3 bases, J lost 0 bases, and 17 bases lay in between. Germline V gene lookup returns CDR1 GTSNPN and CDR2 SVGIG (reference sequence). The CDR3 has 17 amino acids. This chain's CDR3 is CAWSGRGGSTTNEKLFF. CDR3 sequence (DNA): TGTGCCTGGAGCGGAAGGGGGGGCAGCACAACTAATGAAAAACTGTTTTTT.

CDR3 in DNA: TGTGCCAGCAGCTTAGAGGGGGGGCGCGTTGGAACTGAAGCTTTCTTT. Translation: CASSLEGGRVGTEAFF. The genes are TRBV11-2 and TRBJ1-1, with D perhaps TRBD1 (6 bases). Trimming took 0 bases from V and 5 from J, leaving 16 bases between them. Germline loops: CDR1 SGHAT, CDR2 FQNNGV. The CDR3 consists of 16 residues.

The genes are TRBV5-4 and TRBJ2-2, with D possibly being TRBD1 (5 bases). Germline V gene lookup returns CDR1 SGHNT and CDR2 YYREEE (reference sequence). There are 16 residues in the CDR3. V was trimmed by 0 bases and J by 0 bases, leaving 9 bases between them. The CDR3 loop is CASSLDRSPNTGELFF. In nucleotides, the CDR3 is TGTGCCAGCAGCTTGGACAGGTCTCCGAACACCGGGGAGCTGTTTTTT.

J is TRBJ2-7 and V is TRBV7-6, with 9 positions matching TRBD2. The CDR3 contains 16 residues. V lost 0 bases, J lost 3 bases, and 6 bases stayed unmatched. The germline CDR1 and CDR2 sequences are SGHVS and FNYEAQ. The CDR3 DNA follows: TGTGCCAGCAGCTTAGCTCCTAGCGGGATTAACTACGAGCAGTACTTC. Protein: CASSLAPSGINYEQYF.

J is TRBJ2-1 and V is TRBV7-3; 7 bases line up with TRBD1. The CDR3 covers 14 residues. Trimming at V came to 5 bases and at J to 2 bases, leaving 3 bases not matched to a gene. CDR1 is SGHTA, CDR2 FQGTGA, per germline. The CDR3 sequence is CASSTGTAYNEQFF. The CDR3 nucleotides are TGTGCCAGCAGCACCGGGACAGCCTACAATGAGCAGTTCTTC.

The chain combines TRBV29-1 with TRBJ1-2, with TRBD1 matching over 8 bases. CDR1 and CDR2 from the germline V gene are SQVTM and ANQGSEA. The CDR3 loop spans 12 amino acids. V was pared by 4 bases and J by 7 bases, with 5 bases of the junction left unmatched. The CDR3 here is CSVGQGALGYTF. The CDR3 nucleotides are TGCAGCGTTGGCCAGGGGGCGCTTGGCTACACCTTC.

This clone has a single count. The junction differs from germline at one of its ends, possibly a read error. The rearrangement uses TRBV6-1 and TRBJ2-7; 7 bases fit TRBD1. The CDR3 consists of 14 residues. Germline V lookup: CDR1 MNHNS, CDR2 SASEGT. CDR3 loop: CASSEGGQQYEQYF. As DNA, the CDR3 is TGTGCCAGCAGCGAAGGGGGACAGCAGTACGAGCAGTACTTC.

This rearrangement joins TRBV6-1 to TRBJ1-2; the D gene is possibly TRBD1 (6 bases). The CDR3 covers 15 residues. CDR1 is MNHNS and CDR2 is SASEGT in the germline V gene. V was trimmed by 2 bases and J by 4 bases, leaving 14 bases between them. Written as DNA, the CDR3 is TGTGCCAGCAGTGAAAACCCCGTAGGGGGCTATGGCTACACCTTC. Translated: CASSENPVGGYGYTF.

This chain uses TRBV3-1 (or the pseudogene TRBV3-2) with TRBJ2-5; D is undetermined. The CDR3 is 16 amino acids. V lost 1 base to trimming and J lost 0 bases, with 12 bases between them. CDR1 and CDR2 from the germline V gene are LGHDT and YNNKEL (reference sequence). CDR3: CASSQGRSRYQETQYF. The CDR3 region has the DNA TGTGCCAGCAGCCAAGGCCGAAGCCGATACCAAGAGACCCAGTACTTC.

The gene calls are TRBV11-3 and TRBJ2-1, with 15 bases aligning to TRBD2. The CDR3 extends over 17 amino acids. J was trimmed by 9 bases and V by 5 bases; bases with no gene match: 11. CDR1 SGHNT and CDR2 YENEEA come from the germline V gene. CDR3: CASSGTSGRSLGPEQFF. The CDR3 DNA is TGTGCCAGCAGCGGGACTAGCGGGAGGTCCCTGGGACCTGAGCAGTTCTTC. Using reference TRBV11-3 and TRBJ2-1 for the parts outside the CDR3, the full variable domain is EAGVVQSPRYKIIEKKQPVAFWCNPISGHNTLYWYLQNLGQGPELLIRYENEEAVDDSQLPKDRFSAERLKGVDSTLKIQPAELGDSAVYLCASSGTSGRSLGPEQFFGPGTRLTVL.

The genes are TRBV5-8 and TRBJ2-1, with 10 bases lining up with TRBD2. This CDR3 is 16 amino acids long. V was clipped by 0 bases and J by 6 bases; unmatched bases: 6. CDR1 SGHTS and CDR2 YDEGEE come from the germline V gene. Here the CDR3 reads CASSLGLAGAGNEQFF. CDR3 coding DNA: TGTGCCAGCAGCTTGGGCCTAGCGGGAGCGGGCAATGAGCAGTTCTTC.

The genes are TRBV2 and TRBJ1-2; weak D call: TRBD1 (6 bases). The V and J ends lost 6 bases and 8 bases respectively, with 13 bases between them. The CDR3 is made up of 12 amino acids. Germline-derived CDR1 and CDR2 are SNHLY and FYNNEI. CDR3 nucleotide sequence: TGTGCCAGCAGCCTACAGGGCTGGGGCTACACCTTC. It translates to CASSLQGWGYTF.

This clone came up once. The CDR3 sequence is CASSLVPSYNEQFF. In DNA form, the CDR3 reads TGTGCCAGCAGCTTAGTTCCGTCCTACAATGAGCAGTTCTTC. The J gene is TRBJ2-1, the V gene TRBV7-9; D is unresolved. The CDR3 has 14 residues. Trimming pared 1 base from V and 1 base from J, leaving 5 bases between. CDR1 SEHNR and CDR2 FQNEAQ come from the germline V gene (reference sequence).

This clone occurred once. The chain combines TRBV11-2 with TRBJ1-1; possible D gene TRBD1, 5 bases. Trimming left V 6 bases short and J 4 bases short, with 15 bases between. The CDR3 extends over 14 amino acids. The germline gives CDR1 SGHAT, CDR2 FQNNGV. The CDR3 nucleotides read TGTGCCAGCAGACCCATGGGGGAGGGCACTGAAGCTTTCTTT. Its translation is CASRPMGEGTEAFF.

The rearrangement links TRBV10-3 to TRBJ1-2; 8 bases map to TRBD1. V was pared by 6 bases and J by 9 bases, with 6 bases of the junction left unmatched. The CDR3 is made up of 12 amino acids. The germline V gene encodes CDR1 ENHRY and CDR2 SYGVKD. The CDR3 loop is CAIRSGGVSYTF. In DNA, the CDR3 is TGTGCCATCAGATCAGGGGGCGTCAGCTACACCTTC.

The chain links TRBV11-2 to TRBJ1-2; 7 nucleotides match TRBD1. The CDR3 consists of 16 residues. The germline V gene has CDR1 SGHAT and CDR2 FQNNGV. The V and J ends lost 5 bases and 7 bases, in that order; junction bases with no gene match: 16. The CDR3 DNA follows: TGTGCCAGCAGCCCCCTTCGACAGGGCGCTGTGGTTGGCTACACCTTC. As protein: CASSPLRQGAVVGYTF.

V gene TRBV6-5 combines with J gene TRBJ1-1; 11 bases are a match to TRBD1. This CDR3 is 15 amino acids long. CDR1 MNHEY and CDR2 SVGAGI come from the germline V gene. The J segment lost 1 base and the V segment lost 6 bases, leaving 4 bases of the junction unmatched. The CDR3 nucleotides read TGTGCCAGCAGGGACAGGGGGCTGGGGAACACTGAAGCTTTCTTT. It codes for CASRDRGLGNTEAFF.

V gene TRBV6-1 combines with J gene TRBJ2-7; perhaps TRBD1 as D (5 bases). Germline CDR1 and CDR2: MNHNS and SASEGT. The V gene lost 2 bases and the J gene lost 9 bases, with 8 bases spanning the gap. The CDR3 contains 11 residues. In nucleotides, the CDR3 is TGTGCCAGCAGTGAAAACAGGTTGCAGTACTTC. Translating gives CASSENRLQYF.

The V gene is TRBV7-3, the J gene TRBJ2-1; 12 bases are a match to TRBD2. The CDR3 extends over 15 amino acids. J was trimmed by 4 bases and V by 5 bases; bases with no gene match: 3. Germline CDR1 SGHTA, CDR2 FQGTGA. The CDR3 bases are TGTGCCAGCAGCCCCGGACTAGCGGGATACAATGAGCAGTTCTTC. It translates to CASSPGLAGYNEQFF.

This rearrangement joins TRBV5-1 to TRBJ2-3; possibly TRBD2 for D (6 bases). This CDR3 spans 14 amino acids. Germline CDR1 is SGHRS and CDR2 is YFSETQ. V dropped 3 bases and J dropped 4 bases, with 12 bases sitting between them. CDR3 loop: CASSSQRAADTQYF. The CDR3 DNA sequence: TGCGCCAGCAGCTCCCAGCGGGCCGCAGATACGCAGTATTTT.

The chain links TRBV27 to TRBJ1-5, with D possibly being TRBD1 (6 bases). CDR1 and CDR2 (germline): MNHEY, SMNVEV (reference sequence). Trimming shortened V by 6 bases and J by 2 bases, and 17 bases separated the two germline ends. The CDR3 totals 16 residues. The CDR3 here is CASSPQGQVGNQPQHF. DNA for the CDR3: TGTGCCAGCAGCCCCCAGGGGCAGGTGGGCAATCAGCCCCAGCATTTT.

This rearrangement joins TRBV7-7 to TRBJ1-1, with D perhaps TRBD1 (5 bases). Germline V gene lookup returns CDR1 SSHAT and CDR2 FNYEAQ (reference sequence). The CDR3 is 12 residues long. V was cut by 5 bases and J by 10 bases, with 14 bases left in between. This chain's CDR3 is CASSDPGGTAFF. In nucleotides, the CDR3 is TGTGCCAGCAGCGACCCGGGGGGGACAGCTTTCTTT. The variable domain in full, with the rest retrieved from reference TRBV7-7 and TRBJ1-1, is GAGVSQSPRYKVTKRGQDVTLRCDPISSHATLYWYQQALGQGPEFLTYFNYEAQPDKSGLPSDRFSAERPEGSISTLTIQRTEQRDSAMYRCASSDPGGTAFFGQGTRLTVV.

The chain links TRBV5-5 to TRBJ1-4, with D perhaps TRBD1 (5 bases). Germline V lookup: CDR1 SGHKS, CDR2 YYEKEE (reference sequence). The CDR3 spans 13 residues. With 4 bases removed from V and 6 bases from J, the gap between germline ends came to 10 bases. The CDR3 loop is CASSPGVHEKLFF. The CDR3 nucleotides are TGTGCCAGCAGCCCGGGGGTTCATGAAAAACTGTTTTTT.

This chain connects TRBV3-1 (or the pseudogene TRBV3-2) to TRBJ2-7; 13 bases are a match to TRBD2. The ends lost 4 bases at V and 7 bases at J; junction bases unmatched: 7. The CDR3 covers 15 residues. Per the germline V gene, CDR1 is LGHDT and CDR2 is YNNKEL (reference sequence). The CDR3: CASSPLAGGPGEQYF. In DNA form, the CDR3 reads TGTGCCAGCAGCCCACTAGCGGGAGGGCCGGGGGAGCAGTACTTC.

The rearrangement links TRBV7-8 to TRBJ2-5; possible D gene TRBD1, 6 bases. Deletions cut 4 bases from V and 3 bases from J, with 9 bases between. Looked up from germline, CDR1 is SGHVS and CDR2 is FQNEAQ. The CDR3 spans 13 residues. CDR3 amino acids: CASSSTGKETQYF. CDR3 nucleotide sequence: TGTGCCAGCAGCTCAACAGGGAAAGAGACCCAGTACTTC.

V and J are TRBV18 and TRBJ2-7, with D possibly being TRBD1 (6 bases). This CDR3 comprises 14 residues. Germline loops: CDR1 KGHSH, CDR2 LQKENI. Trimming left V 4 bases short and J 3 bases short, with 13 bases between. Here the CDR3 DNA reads TGTGCCAGCTCACGGTCGGACAGCGACTACGAGCAGTACTTC. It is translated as CASSRSDSDYEQYF.